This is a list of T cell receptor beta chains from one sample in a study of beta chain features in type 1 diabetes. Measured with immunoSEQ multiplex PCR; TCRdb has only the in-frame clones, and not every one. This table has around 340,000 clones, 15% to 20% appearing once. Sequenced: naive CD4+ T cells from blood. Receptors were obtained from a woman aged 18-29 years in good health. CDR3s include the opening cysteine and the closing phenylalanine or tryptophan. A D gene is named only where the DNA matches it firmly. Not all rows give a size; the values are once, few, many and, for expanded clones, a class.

TGTGCCAGCAGCTCACAGGGGGCGACCACTGAAGCTTTCTTT,CASSSQGATTEAFF,NA,TRBD1,TRBV7-9,TRBJ1-1
TGTGCCAGCAGCCCCCTAATAGGGGCCTCCTACGAGCAGTACTTC,CASSPLIGASYEQYF,few,NA,TRBV7-2,TRBJ2-7
TGTGCCAGTAGTACGACAGGATGGGATACGCAGTATTTT,CASSTTGWDTQYF,few,NA,TRBV19,TRBJ2-3
TGTGCCAGCAGTGCCTTGGACAGGGTGTTCACCGGGGAGCTGTTTTTT,CASSALDRVFTGELFF,NA,TRBD1,TRBV9,TRBJ2-2
TGCGCCAGCAGCTTGGGATTAGTAACAGATACGCAGTATTTT,CASSLGLVTDTQYF,NA,NA,TRBV5-1,TRBJ2-3
TGTGCCAGCACCGCCCCTGGTGACAGCCAGATTGGCACTGAAGCTTTCTTT,CASTAPGDSQIGTEAFF,few,NA,TRBV2,TRBJ1-1
TGTGCCAGCAGCGTAGCGGGAGCGAGCACAGATACGCAGTATTTT,CASSVAGASTDTQYF,few,NA,TRBV9,TRBJ2-3
TGTGCCAGCAGCTTAGACAGGGGGAGTGACACTGAAGCTTTCTTT,CASSLDRGSDTEAFF,few,TRBD1,TRBV7-2,TRBJ1-1
TGTGCCTCTTCTCGGCGGGAGGGCCGGTTCGAGCAGTACTTC,CASSRREGRFEQYF,few,TRBD2,TRBV30,TRBJ2-7
TGTGCCAGCACAGGGTACTATGGCTACACCTTC,CASTGYYGYTF,few,NA,TRBV25-1,TRBJ1-2
TGTGCCAGCACCCCGGGACTAGCGTTAGAGACCCAGTACTTC,CASTPGLALETQYF,NA,TRBD2,TRBV2,TRBJ2-5
TGTGCCTGGAGCGCTCGTCAGAGGTGGGCGGGTGAGACCCAGTACTTC,CAWSARQRWAGETQYF,few,NA,TRBV30,TRBJ2-5
TGTGCCATCAGAAATACAGGGGACCACGAGCAGTACTTC,CAIRNTGDHEQYF,NA,TRBD1,TRBV10-3,TRBJ2-7
TGTGCCATCAGTCAGGGTTTAGCGGGAAGCACAGATACGCAGTATTTT,CAISQGLAGSTDTQYF,few,TRBD2,TRBV10-3,TRBJ2-3
TGTGCCAGCAGGGACAACCAAGGGAACACCATATATTTT,CASRDNQGNTIYF,few,NA,TRBV6-1,TRBJ1-3
TGTGCCAGCTCACAGGACAGGGCAAGCAATCAGCCCCAGCATTTT,CASSQDRASNQPQHF,NA,TRBD1,TRBV18,TRBJ1-5
TGTGCCTGGACAGGGTGGAAGGTTGAGCAGTTCTTC,CAWTGWKVEQFF,few,NA,TRBV30,TRBJ2-1
TGTGCCAGCAGCGCCCCCGGGACAGTCAAGCGAGAGACCCAGTACTTC,CASSAPGTVKRETQYF,few,TRBD1,TRBV7-2,TRBJ2-5
TGTGCCAGCAGCTTAGCGGGGACAACTAATCAGCCCCAGCATTTT,CASSLAGTTNQPQHF,NA,NA,TRBV7-2,TRBJ1-5
TGCGCCAGCACCGGACAGTCCCCGTCGAACACTGAAGCTTTCTTT,CASTGQSPSNTEAFF,NA,NA,TRBV5-1,TRBJ1-1
TGTGCCAGCAGCTTAGGGGGCTGGGACATCTACGAGCAGTACTTC,CASSLGGWDIYEQYF,NA,NA,TRBV7-2,TRBJ2-7
TGTGCCAGCAGCTTAATCCAAGCGACCCAGTACTTC,CASSLIQATQYF,few,NA,TRBV7-2,TRBJ2-5
TGTGCCAGCAGCTTAAACGGGGTGGACACCATATATTTT,CASSLNGVDTIYF,NA,NA,TRBV7-3,TRBJ1-3
TGTGCCAGCAGCTTAGTGGTTAGCGGCCTTGGGTATGAGCAGTTCTTC,CASSLVVSGLGYEQFF,few,NA,TRBV7-2,TRBJ2-1
TGTGCCAGCAGCTTACAGCGGGGAACAGATACGCAGTATTTT,CASSLQRGTDTQYF,NA,TRBD2,TRBV7-2,TRBJ2-3
TGTGCCAGCAGCTTAGCGGGTAGGGGGCGCGCCAACGTCCTGACTTTC,CASSLAGRGRANVLTF,NA,TRBD1,TRBV7-9,TRBJ2-6
TGTGCCAGCTCGCACGGGACAGCAGAACTCATGAACACTGAAGCTTTCTTT,CASSHGTAELMNTEAFF,few,TRBD1,TRBV18,TRBJ1-1
TGTGCCTGGAGTGCAAGGGGGGAGCAGTTCTTC,CAWSARGEQFF,NA,NA,TRBV30,TRBJ2-1
TGTGCCTGCAACAGGGGGCGCGGCGAAAAACTGTTTTTT,CACNRGRGEKLFF,NA,TRBD1,TRBV30,TRBJ1-4
TGTGCCAGCAGCGTAGAGACTAGCGGGAGCTACGAGCAGTACTTC,CASSVETSGSYEQYF,NA,TRBD2,TRBV13,TRBJ2-7
TGTGCCACCCGTTCTGGGACTAGCTTCCACAATGAGCAGTTCTTC,CATRSGTSFHNEQFF,few,TRBD2,TRBV5-4,TRBJ2-1
TGCGCCAGCAGCCCGGCGGGAGGAATGGGTGAGCAGTTCTTC,CASSPAGGMGEQFF,few,TRBD2,TRBV4-1,TRBJ2-1
TGCGCCAGCAGCCAACCCTCCGGGTCGAACACTGAAGCTTTCTTT,CASSQPSGSNTEAFF,NA,NA,TRBV4-1,TRBJ1-1
TGTGCCAGCAGCTTAGTCAACACAGATACGCAGTATTTT,CASSLVNTDTQYF,NA,NA,TRBV7-6,TRBJ2-3
TGTGCCAGCAGCTTAACCCGGTTGACTGCTGAAGCTTTCTTT,CASSLTRLTAEAFF,NA,NA,TRBV7-3,TRBJ1-1
TGTGCCTGGAGGCCTAAAGATCTGAACACTGAAGCTTTCTTT,CAWRPKDLNTEAFF,NA,NA,TRBV30,TRBJ1-1
TGTGCCAGCAGCGACACAGGTCCCGACGAGCAGTACTTC,CASSDTGPDEQYF,once,NA,TRBV9,TRBJ2-7
TGTGCCAGCTCATCGTTAGCGGGAGCAGGAGAGACCCAGTACTTC,CASSSLAGAGETQYF,NA,TRBD2,TRBV18,TRBJ2-5
TGTGCCAGCAGCCCACTCCGACTAGCGGGGGCTTCCGAGCAGTACTTC,CASSPLRLAGASEQYF,NA,TRBD2,TRBV13,TRBJ2-7
TGTGCCATCCTGGGGGGGGCAGGAGACGTCCTGACTTTC,CAILGGAGDVLTF,few,NA,TRBV10-3,TRBJ2-6
TGCGCCAGCAGCCAAGATCCGGGAAGCTCCTATGAAAAACTGTTTTTT,CASSQDPGSSYEKLFF,NA,NA,TRBV4-3,TRBJ1-4
TGTGCCAGCACCCTAAGCGGGAGGAACACCGGGGAGCTGTTTTTT,CASTLSGRNTGELFF,NA,TRBD2,TRBV4-2,TRBJ2-2
TGTGCCTGGGACAGTGGAAGGGGGAACACCATATATTTT,CAWDSGRGNTIYF,few,NA,TRBV30,TRBJ1-3
TGTGCCAGTAGTATTCGGCTAGCGGGAGGACAATGTACAGATACGCAGTATTTT,CASSIRLAGGQCTDTQYF,NA,TRBD2,TRBV19,TRBJ2-3
TGTGCCAGCAGCTTAAGCACAGGGGGAGGTTTTCGGTACTTC,CASSLSTGGGFRYF,NA,TRBD1,TRBV7-6,TRBJ2-7
TGTGCCAGCAGCCACCCAGTGGGACAGGGGGTAACCTACGAGCAGTACTTC,CASSHPVGQGVTYEQYF,few,TRBD1,TRBV7-9,TRBJ2-7
TGTGCCAGCAGCCCCGGGGAGGAGAATGAAAAACTGTTTTTT,CASSPGEENEKLFF,few,NA,TRBV7-4,TRBJ1-4
TGTGCCAGCAGCCAAGCCAGCGGGAGACCGGAGACCCAGTACTTC,CASSQASGRPETQYF,NA,TRBD2,TRBV4-2,TRBJ2-5
TGTGCCAGCAGTTCCAGGGGGGTAGAGACCCAGTACTTC,CASSSRGVETQYF,few,NA,TRBV27,TRBJ2-5
TGTGCCAGCTCACCAGCGGATTACGAGCAGTACTTC,CASSPADYEQYF,NA,NA,TRBV18,TRBJ2-7
TGTGCCAGCAGCCAAGCGGGAGGGCCGCAGTATTTT,CASSQAGGPQYF,few,TRBD2,TRBV4-2,TRBJ2-3